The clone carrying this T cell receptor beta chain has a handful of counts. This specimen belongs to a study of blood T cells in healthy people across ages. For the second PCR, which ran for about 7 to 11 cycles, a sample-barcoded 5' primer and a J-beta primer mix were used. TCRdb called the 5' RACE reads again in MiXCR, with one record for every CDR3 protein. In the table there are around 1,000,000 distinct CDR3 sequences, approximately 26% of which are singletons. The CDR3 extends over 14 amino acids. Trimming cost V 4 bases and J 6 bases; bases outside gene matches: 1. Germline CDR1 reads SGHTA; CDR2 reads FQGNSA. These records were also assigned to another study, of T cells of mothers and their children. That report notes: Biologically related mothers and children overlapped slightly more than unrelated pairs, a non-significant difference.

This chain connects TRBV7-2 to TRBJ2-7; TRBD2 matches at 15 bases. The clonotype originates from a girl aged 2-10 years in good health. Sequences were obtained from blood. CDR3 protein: CASSSGLAGGEQYF. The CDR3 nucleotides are TGTGCCAGCAGCTCGGGACTAGCGGGAGGCGAGCAGTACTTC.